The rows below give T cell receptor beta chains drawn from one sample of a study of long-term antiretroviral therapy in people with HIV. Assay: immunoSEQ multiplex PCR; the TCRdb copy retains only in-frame clones and omits some. This table holds 20,000 to 25,000 clones, approximately 80% found once. This material consisted of unsorted PBMCs, taken 0.5 years after starting antiretroviral therapy. The source of these receptors is a man between 18 and 35 years old with HIV. The CDR3 runs from the conserved cysteine through the conserved F or W. The D gene is left open where the match is weak. Only part of the rows carry a size: once, few, many, or a class if the clone is expanded.

j_gene: TRBJ2-3
v_gene: TRBV7-3
abundance: .
d_gene: .
CDR3aa: CASSLMRQYTQYF
CDR3nt: TGTGCCAGCAGCTTAATGAGACAATATACGCAGTATTTT

j_gene: TRBJ1-2
v_gene: TRBV4-3
abundance: .
d_gene: .
CDR3aa: CASSQDRDHPGSYGYTF
CDR3nt: TGCGCCAGCAGCCAAGATCGGGACCACCCAGGGTCGTATGGCTACACCTTC

j_gene: TRBJ1-2
v_gene: TRBV9
abundance: .
d_gene: TRBD1
CDR3aa: CASSVGTAPYGYTF
CDR3nt: TGTGCCAGCAGCGTCGGGACAGCGCCCTATGGCTACACCTTC

j_gene: TRBJ1-1
v_gene: TRBV4-3
abundance: once
d_gene: TRBD1
CDR3aa: CASSQDSYRTGPGTEAFF
CDR3nt: TGCGCCAGCAGCCAAGATTCGTATAGGACAGGGCCGGGGACTGAAGCTTTCTTT

j_gene: TRBJ2-6
v_gene: TRBV4-3
abundance: .
d_gene: .
CDR3aa: CASSQDRAGSGANVLTF
CDR3nt: TGCGCCAGCAGCCAAGATCGGGCGGGATCTGGGGCCAACGTCCTGACTTTC

j_gene: TRBJ2-5
v_gene: TRBV9
abundance: .
d_gene: .
CDR3aa: CASSAGLERAQETQYF
CDR3nt: TGTGCCAGCAGCGCCGGGTTGGAGCGGGCGCAAGAGACCCAGTACTTC

j_gene: TRBJ1-6
v_gene: TRBV27
abundance: few
d_gene: .
CDR3aa: CASSLSVQASNSPLHF
CDR3nt: TGTGCCAGCAGTTTATCGGTCCAGGCAAGCAATTCACCCCTCCACTTT

j_gene: TRBJ1-1
v_gene: TRBV29-1
abundance: once
d_gene: .
CDR3aa: CSAQNTEAFF
CDR3nt: TGCAGCGCCCAGAACACTGAAGCTTTCTTT

j_gene: TRBJ2-7
v_gene: TRBV27
abundance: medium-sized
d_gene: TRBD1
CDR3aa: CASSFFRDRVDEQYF
CDR3nt: TGTGCCAGCAGTTTTTTTCGGGACAGGGTCGACGAGCAGTACTTC

j_gene: TRBJ1-6
v_gene: TRBV7-3
abundance: .
d_gene: .
CDR3aa: CASSPSAGQRSPLHF
CDR3nt: TGTGCCAGCAGCCCCTCAGCAGGGCAGAGGTCACCCCTCCACTTT

j_gene: TRBJ1-5
v_gene: TRBV7-2
abundance: .
d_gene: .
CDR3aa: CASSFATSPQHF
CDR3nt: TGTGCCAGCAGCTTCGCCACCTCGCCCCAGCATTTT

j_gene: TRBJ2-1
v_gene: TRBV10-3
abundance: .
d_gene: .
CDR3aa: CAISTESRVDEQFF
CDR3nt: TGTGCCATCAGTACGGAGTCTAGGGTAGATGAGCAGTTCTTC

j_gene: TRBJ2-4
v_gene: TRBV7-2
abundance: .
d_gene: TRBD1
CDR3aa: CASSSYRDRVNIQYF
CDR3nt: TGTGCCAGCAGCTCGTACCGGGACAGGGTGAACATTCAGTACTTC

j_gene: TRBJ1-5
v_gene: TRBV27
abundance: .
d_gene: TRBD1
CDR3aa: CASSYGQGFQPQHF
CDR3nt: TGTGCCAGCAGTTACGGACAGGGGTTTCAGCCCCAGCATTTT

j_gene: TRBJ1-5
v_gene: TRBV27
abundance: .
d_gene: .
CDR3aa: CASSREGRSYQPQHF
CDR3nt: TGTGCCAGCAGTCGCGAGGGCAGGTCCTATCAGCCCCAGCATTTT

j_gene: TRBJ1-1
v_gene: TRBV19
abundance: .
d_gene: .
CDR3aa: CASKSALSEAFF
CDR3nt: TGTGCCAGTAAATCGGCGCTGAGTGAAGCTTTCTTT

j_gene: TRBJ1-1
v_gene: TRBV4-2
abundance: .
d_gene: .
CDR3aa: CASSQYGDGNTEAFF
CDR3nt: TGTGCCAGCAGCCAATACGGGGATGGAAACACTGAAGCTTTCTTT

j_gene: TRBJ2-7
v_gene: TRBV7-2
abundance: .
d_gene: .
CDR3aa: CASSLKTWVGEQYF
CDR3nt: TGTGCCAGCAGCTTAAAGACGTGGGTTGGCGAGCAGTACTTC

j_gene: TRBJ2-2
v_gene: TRBV29-1
abundance: .
d_gene: .
CDR3aa: CSVSGENTGELFF
CDR3nt: TGCTCGGTTTCTGGGGAAAACACCGGGGAGCTGTTTTTT

j_gene: TRBJ2-3
v_gene: TRBV15
abundance: .
d_gene: TRBD2
CDR3aa: CATSRDRGGRGTDTQYF
CDR3nt: TGTGCCACCAGCAGAGATCGTGGCGGGAGAGGCACAGATACGCAGTATTTT

j_gene: TRBJ2-7
v_gene: TRBV30
abundance: .
d_gene: TRBD2
CDR3aa: CASTGAGAYEQYF
CDR3nt: TGTGCCTCAACTGGGGCGGGGGCCTACGAGCAGTACTTC

j_gene: TRBJ1-2
v_gene: TRBV5-6
abundance: .
d_gene: TRBD1
CDR3aa: CASSLKTGEGGYTF
CDR3nt: TGTGCCAGCAGCCTAAAAACAGGGGAGGGTGGCTACACCTTC

j_gene: TRBJ2-7
v_gene: TRBV4-3
abundance: once
d_gene: TRBD2
CDR3aa: CASSQGVGSPGGEQYF
CDR3nt: TGCGCCAGCAGCCAAGGGGTGGGTTCCCCGGGAGGGGAGCAGTACTTC

j_gene: TRBJ2-2
v_gene: TRBV2
abundance: .
d_gene: .
CDR3aa: CASRGVSTGELFF
CDR3nt: TGTGCCAGCAGAGGCGTCAGCACCGGGGAGCTGTTTTTT

j_gene: TRBJ2-7
v_gene: TRBV4-3
abundance: few
d_gene: TRBD2
CDR3aa: CASSQAHASGGDSYEQYF
CDR3nt: TGCGCCAGCAGCCAAGCCCATGCTAGCGGGGGGGACTCCTACGAGCAGTACTTC

j_gene: TRBJ2-3
v_gene: TRBV11-2
abundance: .
d_gene: .
CDR3aa: CASSLGRGTDTQYF
CDR3nt: TGTGCCAGCAGCTTAGGCAGGGGCACAGATACGCAGTATTTT

j_gene: TRBJ1-6
v_gene: TRBV7-6
abundance: .
d_gene: .
CDR3aa: CASSLTQGMPPLHF
CDR3nt: TGTGCCAGCAGCTTAACCCAGGGAATGCCACCCCTCCACTTT

j_gene: TRBJ2-3
v_gene: TRBV28
abundance: .
d_gene: .
CDR3aa: CASRSTSPGMGSTDTQYF
CDR3nt: TGTGCCAGCAGATCCACCTCCCCCGGGATGGGGAGCACAGATACGCAGTATTTT

j_gene: TRBJ2-7
v_gene: TRBV11-3
abundance: .
d_gene: .
CDR3aa: CASSLAWGNEQYF
CDR3nt: TGTGCCAGCAGCTTAGCGTGGGGAAACGAGCAGTACTTC

j_gene: TRBJ2-7
v_gene: TRBV10-3
abundance: .
d_gene: .
CDR3aa: CAISEPTLSYEQYF
CDR3nt: TGTGCCATCAGTGAGCCGACACTTTCCTACGAGCAGTACTTC

j_gene: TRBJ2-7
v_gene: TRBV28
abundance: .
d_gene: TRBD2
CDR3aa: CASTSGILYEQYF
CDR3nt: TGTGCCAGCACTAGCGGGATTCTCTACGAGCAGTACTTC

j_gene: TRBJ1-1
v_gene: TRBV19
abundance: .
d_gene: TRBD1
CDR3aa: CASSTRDRGRTEAFF
CDR3nt: TGTGCCAGTAGTACCCGGGACAGGGGGCGGACTGAAGCTTTCTTT

j_gene: TRBJ1-1
v_gene: TRBV4-1
abundance: .
d_gene: .
CDR3aa: CASSREGNTEAFF
CDR3nt: TGCGCCAGCAGCCGCGAGGGGAACACTGAAGCTTTCTTT

j_gene: TRBJ1-1
v_gene: TRBV5-1
abundance: .
d_gene: .
CDR3aa: CASSWPQGSMNTEAFF
CDR3nt: TGCGCCAGCAGCTGGCCCCAGGGTTCGATGAACACTGAAGCTTTCTTT

j_gene: TRBJ2-5
v_gene: TRBV11-1
abundance: .
d_gene: .
CDR3aa: CASSLGGSAKETQYF
CDR3nt: TGTGCCAGCAGCTTAGGTGGTAGCGCAAAAGAGACCCAGTACTTC

j_gene: TRBJ2-1
v_gene: TRBV7-9
abundance: once
d_gene: TRBD2
CDR3aa: CASSSPGVSGHFEQFF
CDR3nt: TGTGCCAGCAGCTCCCCAGGTGTTAGCGGGCACTTTGAGCAGTTCTTC

j_gene: TRBJ2-2
v_gene: TRBV13
abundance: .
d_gene: TRBD2
CDR3aa: CASSPQGGTGELFF
CDR3nt: TGTGCCAGCAGCCCCCAGGGAGGGACCGGGGAGCTGTTTTTT

j_gene: TRBJ1-4
v_gene: TRBV5-4
abundance: once
d_gene: TRBD1
CDR3aa: CASSLGRGREKLFF
CDR3nt: TGTGCCAGCAGCTTGGGCAGGGGGCGCGAAAAACTGTTTTTT

j_gene: TRBJ2-1
v_gene: TRBV7-8
abundance: .
d_gene: .
CDR3aa: CASSLGSGRALEQFF
CDR3nt: TGTGCCAGCAGCTTAGGGTCGGGCAGGGCCCTTGAGCAGTTCTTC

j_gene: TRBJ2-5
v_gene: TRBV28
abundance: .
d_gene: TRBD1
CDR3aa: CASRPNGQGDRETQYF
CDR3nt: TGTGCCAGCAGGCCTAATGGACAGGGGGACCGAGAGACCCAGTACTTC

j_gene: TRBJ2-7
v_gene: TRBV10-3
abundance: .
d_gene: TRBD2
CDR3aa: CAISDLGAASGLYEQYF
CDR3nt: TGTGCCATCAGTGATTTAGGGGCGGCTAGCGGGCTCTACGAGCAGTACTTC

j_gene: TRBJ1-2
v_gene: TRBV5-1
abundance: .
d_gene: TRBD1
CDR3aa: CASSLSSGGYGYTF
CDR3nt: TGCGCCAGCAGCTTGTCGTCAGGGGGCTATGGCTACACCTTC

j_gene: TRBJ2-7
v_gene: TRBV5-6
abundance: .
d_gene: TRBD1
CDR3aa: CASSRQGGYEQYF
CDR3nt: TGTGCCAGCAGCAGACAGGGGGGCTACGAGCAGTACTTC

j_gene: TRBJ2-1
v_gene: TRBV27
abundance: .
d_gene: .
CDR3aa: CASSSQTYNEQFF
CDR3nt: TGTGCCAGCAGTTCCCAGACCTACAATGAGCAGTTCTTC

j_gene: TRBJ2-3
v_gene: TRBV4-3
abundance: .
d_gene: TRBD1
CDR3aa: CASSHPGATGGLDTQYF
CDR3nt: TGCGCCAGCAGCCACCCGGGGGCTACAGGGGGACTAGATACGCAGTATTTT

j_gene: TRBJ2-7
v_gene: TRBV5-1
abundance: .
d_gene: .
CDR3aa: CASSLVRYGSDFYEQYF
CDR3nt: TGCGCCAGCAGCTTGGTACGATATGGTTCAGATTTCTACGAGCAGTACTTC

j_gene: TRBJ1-2
v_gene: TRBV18
abundance: .
d_gene: TRBD1
CDR3aa: CASSPGQGGYTF
CDR3nt: TGTGCCAGCTCACCTGGACAGGGTGGCTACACCTTC

j_gene: TRBJ2-7
v_gene: TRBV15
abundance: .
d_gene: TRBD2
CDR3aa: CATSRGPGTSGYEQYF
CDR3nt: TGTGCCACCAGCAGAGGGCCCGGGACTAGCGGCTACGAGCAGTACTTC

j_gene: TRBJ2-1
v_gene: TRBV4-1
abundance: once
d_gene: .
CDR3aa: CASSQAVDEQFF
CDR3nt: TGCGCCAGCAGCCAAGCAGTTGATGAGCAGTTCTTC